Sequencing of this T cell receptor beta chain was carried out in a study of shared clonotypes between healthy human individuals. Produced via immunoSEQ multiplex PCR; TCRdb's table is partial and in-frame only. This sample has hundreds of thousands of clones, with about 95% found just once. Germline CDR1 is SGHNT and CDR2 is YYREEE (reference sequence). J gave up 4 bases and V 4 bases, and 5 bases lay outside the gene matches. The CDR3 is 14 amino acids. Findings of the study overall: Estimated richness values were generally larger in naive subsets than in memory subsets.

As to this clone: What it recognizes is unknown.

Naive CD8 cells comprised CD45RO-negative, CCR7-positively selected cells, excluding terminally differentiated effector memory CD45RA+ cells. The sequence was obtained from a woman in her 30s in good health. Sequences were obtained from naive CD8+ T cells sorted from blood. The chain joins TRBV5-4 to TRBJ2-1; 7 bases match TRBD1. CDR3 in amino acids: CASSRTGQYNEQFF. Written as DNA, the CDR3 is TGTGCCAGCAGCCGAACGGGACAGTACAATGAGCAGTTCTTC.